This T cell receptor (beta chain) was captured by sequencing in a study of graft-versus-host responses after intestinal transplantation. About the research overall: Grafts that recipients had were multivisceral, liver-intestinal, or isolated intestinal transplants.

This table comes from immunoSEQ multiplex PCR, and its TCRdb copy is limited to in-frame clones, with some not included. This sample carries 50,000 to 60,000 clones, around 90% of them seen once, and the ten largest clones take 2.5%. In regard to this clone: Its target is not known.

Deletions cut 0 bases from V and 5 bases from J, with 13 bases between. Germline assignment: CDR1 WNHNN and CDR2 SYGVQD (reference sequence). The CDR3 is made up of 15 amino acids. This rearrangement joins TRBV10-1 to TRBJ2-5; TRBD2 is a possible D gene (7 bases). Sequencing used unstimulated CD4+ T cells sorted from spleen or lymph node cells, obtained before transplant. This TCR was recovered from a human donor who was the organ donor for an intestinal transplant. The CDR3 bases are TGCGCCAGCAGTGAGTCAGAGGGGGGGAAGGAGACCCAGTACTTC. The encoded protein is CASSESEGGKETQYF.